The 15 T cell receptor beta chains given below trace back to one sample, sequenced in a study of T cell responses to AZD1222 COVID-19 vaccine. The assay was immunoSEQ multiplex PCR, and TCRdb's table has in-frame clones only and misses some. The sample consists of 120,000 or so clones, roughly 91% of them appearing once. This specimen was peripheral blood, taken on day 0 of MenACWY control vaccination. The origin of the receptors is an adult in good health.

The rearrangement joins TRBV24-1 to TRBJ2-3; 8 bases fit TRBD1. V was clipped by 7 bases and J by 3 bases; unmatched bases: 11. The germline gives CDR1 KGHDR, CDR2 SFDVKD. The CDR3 loop spans 16 amino acids. CDR3 DNA sequence: TGTGCCACCAGCGACTTCGGACAGGGCCTTACAGATACGCAGTATTTT. Its translation is CATSDFGQGLTDTQYF.

This sequence joins TRBV11-3 and TRBJ1-1; 7 nucleotides match TRBD1. Germline assignment: CDR1 SGHNT and CDR2 YENEEA. The trim removed 3 bases at V and 1 base at J, leaving 2 bases unmatched. This CDR3 region has 14 residues. CDR3 nucleotide sequence: TGTGCCAGCAGCTTTGCAGGGGGGAACACTGAAGCTTTCTTT. Its translation is CASSFAGGNTEAFF.

The chain combines TRBV3-1 (or the pseudogene TRBV3-2) with TRBJ2-1, with a tentative D call TRBD1 (5 bases). The CDR3 has 15 amino acids. V lost 0 bases to trimming and J lost 3 bases, with 9 bases between them. Germline V lookup: CDR1 LGHDT, CDR2 YNNKEL (reference sequence). CDR3: CASSQEGQGYNEQFF. The CDR3 DNA reads TGTGCCAGCAGCCAAGAAGGCCAGGGCTACAATGAGCAGTTCTTC.

The V call is TRBV27, the J call TRBJ2-1, with 14 bases that match TRBD2. V shed 5 bases and J 6 bases; nucleotides not matched to a gene: 6. The CDR3 has 16 amino acids. Germline V lookup: CDR1 MNHEY, CDR2 SMNVEV (reference sequence). The CDR3 here is CASSIRLAGGPNEQFF. CDR3 nucleotide sequence: TGTGCCAGCAGTATCCGACTAGCGGGAGGGCCCAATGAGCAGTTCTTC.

This clone was detected ten times or more. The V and J genes are TRBV4-2 and TRBJ2-4; 7 bases agree with TRBD2. There are 17 residues in the CDR3. CDR1 and CDR2 from the germline V gene are LGHNA and YNFKEQ. The ends lost 0 bases at V and 2 bases at J; junction bases unmatched: 7. The CDR3 protein is CASSQDSAAGTKNIQYF. CDR3 DNA: TGTGCCAGCAGCCAAGATTCGGCAGCGGGAACCAAAAACATTCAGTACTTC.

This clone has a handful of counts. The chain joins TRBV29-1 to TRBJ2-3, with TRBD2 matching over 7 bases. V was clipped by 8 bases and J by 9 bases; unmatched bases: 5. The CDR3 spans 10 residues. From germline, CDR1 is SQVTM and CDR2 ANQGSEA. The CDR3 sequence: CSYTGGTQYF. The CDR3 DNA reads TGCAGCTACACGGGAGGAACGCAGTATTTT.

The J gene is TRBJ1-1, the V gene TRBV7-9; no firm D call. The CDR3 has 14 amino acids. With 0 bases removed from V and 4 bases from J, the gap between germline ends came to 9 bases. The germline gives CDR1 SEHNR, CDR2 FQNEAQ (reference sequence). CDR3 protein: CASSLAGSGTEAFF. The CDR3, as DNA: TGTGCCAGCAGCTTAGCAGGGTCGGGCACTGAAGCTTTCTTT.

The rearrangement joins TRBV5-6 to TRBJ1-1, with D unclear. Trimming removed 3 bases from V and 6 bases from J, with 9 bases in between. The CDR3 length is 12 residues. CDR1 SGHDT and CDR2 YYEEEE come from the germline V gene. CDR3 DNA: TGTGCCAGCAGCTACTTGCCGGCTGAAGCTTTCTTT. The encoded protein is CASSYLPAEAFF.

The V call is TRBV15, the J call TRBJ1-1, with D maybe TRBD1 (6 bases). Between the trimmed V and J ends, which lost 1 base and 4 bases, there was a span of 16 bases. CDR1 LNHNV and CDR2 YYDKDF come from the germline V gene (reference sequence). This CDR3 comprises 16 residues. The CDR3 bases are TGTGCCACCAGCAGAGGACGGACAGAGAGACGCACTGAAGCTTTCTTT. Its protein is CATSRGRTERRTEAFF.

The genes are TRBV7-9 and TRBJ2-7, with TRBD1 identical over 9 bases. CDR1 and CDR2 (germline): SEHNR, FQNEAQ (reference sequence). The CDR3 is 14 residues long. V lost 2 bases, J lost 5 bases, and 4 bases stayed unmatched. The CDR3 region is CASSLRDRDHEQYF. The CDR3 region has the DNA TGTGCCAGCAGCTTAAGGGACAGGGACCACGAGCAGTACTTC.

This chain uses TRBV27 with TRBJ1-2, with D perhaps TRBD1 (6 bases). Trimming shortened V by 0 bases and J by 3 bases, and 17 bases separated the two germline ends. The CDR3 covers 17 residues. Germline V gene data show CDR1 as MNHEY and CDR2 as SMNVEV (reference sequence). DNA for the CDR3: TGTGCCAGCAGTTTATCAAACCGGGACACGACCTACTATGGCTACACCTTC. Translated, it gives CASSLSNRDTTYYGYTF.

This sequence joins TRBV3-1 (or the pseudogene TRBV3-2) and TRBJ2-2; 7 positions agree with TRBD2. CDR1 and CDR2 (germline): LGHDT, YNNKEL (reference sequence). V gave up 7 bases and J gave up 2 bases; unmatched junction bases: 4. The CDR3 totals 14 residues. CDR3 protein: CASMAGVNTGELFF. The CDR3 DNA follows: TGTGCCAGCATGGCGGGAGTCAACACCGGGGAGCTGTTTTTT.

The chain couples TRBV9 to TRBJ1-6, with D possibly matching TRBD1 (6 bases). The ends were cut back, 4 bases at V and 3 bases at J, with 11 bases in the middle. The CDR3 contains 15 residues. Germline V gene data show CDR1 as SGDLS and CDR2 as YYNGEE. The CDR3 protein is CASSPGVNYNSPLHF. DNA of the CDR3: TGTGCCAGCAGCCCAGGGGTGAACTATAATTCACCCCTCCACTTT. Supplemented by reference TRBV9 and TRBJ1-6, the full variable domain reads DSGVTQTPKHLITATGQRVTLRCSPRSGDLSVYWYQQSLDQGLQFLIQYYNGEERAKGNILERFSAQQFPDLHSELNLSSLELGDSALYFCASSPGVNYNSPLHFGNGTRLTVT.

The V gene is TRBV15, the J gene TRBJ1-2; no firm D call. Germline V lookup: CDR1 LNHNV, CDR2 YYDKDF (reference sequence). V was trimmed by 6 bases and J by 5 bases, leaving 13 bases between them. The CDR3 has 13 residues. The CDR3 protein is CATSGPEGYGYTF. The DNA for the CDR3 is TGTGCCACCAGTGGTCCCGAGGGTTATGGCTACACCTTC.

V and J are TRBV7-9 and TRBJ1-1, with TRBD1 identical over 7 bases. The CDR3 runs 15 residues. Looked up from germline, CDR1 is SEHNR and CDR2 is FQNEAQ (reference sequence). With V trimmed by 10 bases and J by 0 bases, 11 bases remained unmatched. The CDR3 here is CATISGQAMNTEAFF. Here the CDR3 DNA reads TGTGCCACGATATCCGGACAGGCCATGAACACTGAAGCTTTCTTT.